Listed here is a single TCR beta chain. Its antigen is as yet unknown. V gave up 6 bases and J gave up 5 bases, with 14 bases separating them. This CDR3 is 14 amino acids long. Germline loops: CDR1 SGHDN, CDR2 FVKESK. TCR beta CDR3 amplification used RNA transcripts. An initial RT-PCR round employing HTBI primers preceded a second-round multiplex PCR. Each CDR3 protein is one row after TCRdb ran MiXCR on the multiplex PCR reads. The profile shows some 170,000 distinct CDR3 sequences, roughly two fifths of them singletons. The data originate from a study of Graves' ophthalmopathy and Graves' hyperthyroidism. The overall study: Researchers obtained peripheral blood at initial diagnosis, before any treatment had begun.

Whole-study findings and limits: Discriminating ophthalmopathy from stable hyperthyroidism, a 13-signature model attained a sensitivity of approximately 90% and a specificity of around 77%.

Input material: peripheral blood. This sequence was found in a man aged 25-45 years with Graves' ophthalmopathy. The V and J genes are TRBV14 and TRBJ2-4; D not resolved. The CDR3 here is CASSRTVVQNIQYF. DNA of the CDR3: TGTGCCAGCAGTCGGACCGTCGTCCAAAACATTCAGTACTTC.